This TCR beta chain is drawn from a study of T cell responses to AZD1222 COVID-19 vaccine. CDR3 length: 14 residues. Per germline, CDR1 SGHRS and CDR2 YFSETQ. Trimming took 4 bases from V and 5 from J; bases not matched to a gene: 6. Sequenced by immunoSEQ multiplex PCR; TCRdb stores in-frame clones only, minus some. Altogether around 130,000 clones are present, 87% being singletons, with the ten largest covering 1.3% to 1.5%. This sequence was found in an adult in good health. The starting material was peripheral blood, obtained on day 0 of AZD1222 vaccination. The V and J genes are TRBV5-1 and TRBJ2-7; 10 bases are a match to TRBD1. In nucleotides, the CDR3 is TGCGCCAGCAGCCACCTTGGACAGGGGGACGAGCAGTACTTC. It is translated as CASSHLGQGDEQYF.